These 21 T cell receptor beta chains came from one sample sequenced in a study of Ad26.COV2.S vaccination and SARS-CoV-2 variants. The treatment is: 15 to 20 received Ad26.COV2.S at low or high dose, single or two shots; about five received placebo; per-sample allocation not given. Samples came from day 63 after the first vaccine or placebo injection. Clones were read by immunoSEQ multiplex PCR, and TCRdb kept only the in-frame ones, dropping some. The sample has 440,000 or so clones; about 92% are singletons. The sample here was peripheral blood, taken in a trial of Ad26.COV2.S vaccine versus placebo. The receptors were sampled from a person aged 18-60 years who received the Ad26.COV2.S COVID-19 vaccine or a placebo.

The V gene is TRBV19, the J gene TRBJ2-1, with 7 bases matching TRBD1. This CDR3 region has 15 residues. Germline assignment: CDR1 LNHDA and CDR2 SQIVND (reference sequence). Trimming removed 1 base from V and 2 bases from J; junction bases left unmatched: 2. The CDR3 sequence: CASSIGDRTYNEQFF. Here the CDR3 DNA reads TGTGCCAGTAGTATAGGGGACAGAACCTACAATGAGCAGTTCTTC.

The chain combines TRBV28 with TRBJ2-7, with 7 positions matching TRBD2. With V trimmed by 10 bases and J by 4 bases, 10 bases remained unmatched. There are 13 residues in the CDR3. CDR1 and CDR2 from the germline V gene are MDHEN and SYDVKM. CDR3 in DNA: TGTGCCATCGACAACGGACTAGTTTACGAGCAGTACTTC. Its translation: CAIDNGLVYEQYF.

This chain connects TRBV11-2 to TRBJ2-1, with unresolved D. The CDR3 runs to 10 residues. Per the germline V gene, CDR1 is SGHAT and CDR2 is FQNNGV. V shed 8 bases and J shed 9 bases, with 8 bases lying between them. This chain's CDR3 is CASGKIEQFF. In DNA, the CDR3 is TGTGCCAGCGGTAAAATTGAGCAGTTCTTC.

About this clone itself: The sample contains more than one DNA sequence encoding this CDR3. The chain is built from TRBV28 and TRBJ2-6; D gene ambiguous. Trimming cost V 3 bases and J 0 bases, with 3 bases left between them. The CDR3 has 14 residues. From germline, CDR1 is MDHEN and CDR2 SYDVKM. The CDR3 region is CASSLSSGANVLTF. The CDR3 coding sequence is TGTGCCAGCAGTTTGAGCTCTGGGGCCAACGTCCTGACTTTC.

This clone has only one observation. The chain joins TRBV5-6 to TRBJ2-3, with D perhaps TRBD1 (6 bases). Germline V gives CDR1 SGHDT, CDR2 YYEEEE. V lost 5 bases to trimming and J lost 1 base, with 11 bases between them. CDR3 size: 14 residues. The CDR3 spells CASRQGWGTDTQYF. The CDR3 nucleotides read TGTGCCAGCAGACAGGGTTGGGGCACAGATACGCAGTATTTT.

This chain connects TRBV5-1 to TRBJ1-3, with D uncertain. This CDR3 has 15 amino acids. The germline V and J ends were trimmed by 0 bases and 2 bases, with 9 bases remaining between them. CDR1 SGHRS and CDR2 YFSETQ come from the germline V gene. The CDR3 bases are TGCGCCAGCAGCTTGGATCCCTCTACTGGAAACACCATATATTTT. Translated, it gives CASSLDPSTGNTIYF. Looking up the rest from reference TRBV5-1 and TRBJ1-3 gives the full variable domain: KAGVTQTPRYLIKTRGQQVTLSCSPISGHRSVSWYQQTPGQGLQFLFEYFSETQRNKGNFPGRFSGRQFSNSRSEMNVSTLELGDSALYLCASSLDPSTGNTIYFGEGSWLTVV.

DNA for the CDR3: TGTGCCAGCAGCGTAACTAGCGGACCCTTCCAAGAGACCCAGTACTTC. Encoded protein: CASSVTSGPFQETQYF. The rearrangement links TRBV9 to TRBJ2-5, with 8 bases identical to TRBD2. CDR3 size: 16 residues. Germline V gene data show CDR1 as SGDLS and CDR2 as YYNGEE. V lost 1 base and J lost 1; bases outside the gene matches: 6.

The rearrangement joins TRBV7-2 to TRBJ2-1, with 7 bases that match TRBD2. This CDR3 is built from 15 residues. The germline CDR1 and CDR2 sequences are SGHTA and FQGNSA. J was trimmed by 0 bases and V by 7 bases; bases with no gene match: 6. CDR3 residues: CASTRIAGSYNEQFF. The CDR3 region has the DNA TGTGCCAGCACCCGTATAGCGGGCTCCTACAATGAGCAGTTCTTC.

The CDR3 nucleotides are TGTGCCAGCAGCCAAGGGGGGGTTGGCGAGCAGTACTTC. Protein sequence: CASSQGGVGEQYF. J is TRBJ2-7 and V is TRBV3-1 (or the pseudogene TRBV3-2), with D possibly matching TRBD2 (6 bases). The CDR3 is made up of 13 amino acids. The germline CDR1 and CDR2 sequences are LGHDT and YNNKEL (reference sequence). The V end lost 1 base, the J end lost 6 bases, and 10 bases lay between the germline ends.

This chain joins TRBV7-9 and TRBJ2-2; D could derive from TRBD1 or TRBD2 (5 bases each). Trimming left V 5 bases short and J 2 bases short, with 12 bases between. The CDR3 contains 15 residues. In germline, CDR1 is SEHNR, CDR2 FQNEAQ (reference sequence). The CDR3 region is CASSAGTGNTGELFF. The CDR3 DNA sequence: TGTGCCAGCAGCGCCGGGACGGGAAACACCGGGGAGCTGTTTTTT.

This clone turned up a few times. This chain uses TRBV2 with TRBJ2-1, with a tentative D call TRBD2 (6 bases). Trimming shortened V by 8 bases and J by 8 bases, and 22 bases separated the two germline ends. The germline gives CDR1 SNHLY, CDR2 FYNNEI. This CDR3 has 15 amino acids. CDR3 nucleotide sequence: TGTGCCAGCGGCGGGACGCCCTTTCGAGGCGATGAGCAGTTCTTC. Its translation is CASGGTPFRGDEQFF.

Regarding this clone: Other nucleotide sequences in the sample specify the same CDR3. The chain uses TRBV4-3 and TRBJ2-3; D could derive from TRBD1 or TRBD2 (6 bases each). V lost 0 bases and J lost 3, with 10 bases in between. The CDR3 length is 15 residues. Per the germline V gene, CDR1 is LGHNA and CDR2 is YSLEER. CDR3 sequence reads: CASSQDRGVTDTQYF. Here the CDR3 DNA reads TGCGCCAGCAGCCAAGATAGGGGGGTGACAGATACGCAGTATTTT.

The count of this clone is one. V gene TRBV18 combines with J gene TRBJ1-1; the match to TRBD1 covers 10 bases. The germline CDR1 and CDR2 sequences are KGHSH and LQKENI. V lost 1 base and J lost 5; bases outside the gene matches: 10. This CDR3 is built from 17 residues. The CDR3 here is CASSPLEGQGRGTEAFF. DNA for the CDR3: TGTGCCAGCTCACCACTTGAGGGACAGGGGAGAGGGACTGAAGCTTTCTTT.

The rearrangement links TRBV18 to TRBJ2-1; perhaps TRBD1 as D (6 bases). This CDR3 is 16 amino acids long. Germline V gene lookup returns CDR1 KGHSH and CDR2 LQKENI. V was cut by 6 bases and J by 3 bases, with 18 bases left in between. The CDR3 reads CASSPTGTPIYNEQFF. CDR3 in DNA: TGTGCCAGCTCCCCCACCGGGACACCAATCTACAATGAGCAGTTCTTC.

CDR3 region: CASSFGQGPYEQYF. The DNA of the CDR3 is TGTGCCAGCAGCTTCGGCCAGGGGCCCTACGAGCAGTACTTC. This chain connects TRBV11-2 to TRBJ2-7; TRBD1 might be the D (6 bases). CDR3 length equals 14 residues. V dropped 3 bases and J dropped 2 bases, with 11 bases sitting between them. CDR1 SGHAT and CDR2 FQNNGV come from the germline V gene. Combining the CDR3 with reference TRBV11-2 and TRBJ2-7 gives the whole variable domain EAGVAQSPRYKIIEKRQSVAFWCNPISGHATLYWYQQILGQGPKLLIQFQNNGVVDDSQLPKDRFSAERLKGVDSTLKIQPAKLEDSAVYLCASSFGQGPYEQYFGPGTRLTVT.

The rearrangement joins TRBV19 to TRBJ2-1; TRBD2 matches 8 bases. Germline-derived CDR1 and CDR2 are LNHDA and SQIVND (reference sequence). This CDR3 region has 16 residues. Trimming removed 3 bases from V and 5 bases from J; junction bases left unmatched: 9. CDR3 loop: CASSIYGRALDNEQFF. The CDR3 DNA reads TGTGCCAGTAGTATTTACGGGAGGGCCCTCGACAATGAGCAGTTCTTC. Supplemented by reference TRBV19 and TRBJ2-1, the full variable domain reads DGGITQSPKYLFRKEGQNVTLSCEQNLNHDAMYWYRQDPGQGLRLIYYSQIVNDFQKGDIAEGYSVSREKKESFPLTVTSAQKNPTAFYLCASSIYGRALDNEQFFGPGTRLTVL.

This chain uses TRBV7-2 with TRBJ2-7; D remains unclear. Per the germline V gene, CDR1 is SGHTA and CDR2 is FQGNSA. The CDR3 has 13 amino acids. The V end was cut by 4 bases, the J end by 0 bases, with 7 bases between. DNA of the CDR3: TGTGCCAGCAGCTCTGTCTTCTCCTACGAGCAGTACTTC. This sequence encodes CASSSVFSYEQYF.

The chain couples TRBV27 to TRBJ2-7, with 8 bases aligning to TRBD2. CDR3 size: 16 residues. CDR1 is MNHEY and CDR2 is SMNVEV in the germline V gene (reference sequence). With 3 bases clipped from V and 6 bases from J, the junction kept 13 bases outside the gene matches. The CDR3 region is CASSLSGSIPTGEQYF. The CDR3 coding sequence is TGTGCCAGCAGTTTGAGCGGGAGTATCCCCACCGGCGAGCAGTACTTC.

The J gene is TRBJ2-1, the V gene TRBV3-1 (or the pseudogene TRBV3-2); 12 nucleotides line up with TRBD2. V gave up 4 bases and J gave up 9 bases; unmatched junction bases: 13. Germline CDR1 is LGHDT and CDR2 is YNNKEL (reference sequence). The CDR3 has 17 amino acids. The CDR3 DNA reads as TGTGCCAGCAGCCCCCTCTCTTCTAGCGGGAGGGCCATTGAGCAGTTCTTC. Translated, it gives CASSPLSSSGRAIEQFF.

The V call is TRBV5-6, the J call TRBJ2-1, with D maybe TRBD2 (6 bases). This CDR3 contains 15 residues. V was shortened by 0 bases and J by 6 bases, with 13 bases between the two germline ends. Per germline, CDR1 SGHDT and CDR2 YYEEEE. CDR3: CASSLAGVAFNEQFF. Written as DNA, the CDR3 is TGTGCCAGCAGCTTGGCGGGAGTTGCCTTCAATGAGCAGTTCTTC.

The V call is TRBV19, the J call TRBJ2-1; D is ambiguous. V was trimmed by 2 bases and J by 5 bases, leaving 10 bases between them. CDR1 and CDR2 (germline): LNHDA, SQIVND (reference sequence). The CDR3 spans 14 residues. CDR3: CASSIKGAHNEQFF. The DNA for the CDR3 is TGTGCCAGTAGTATAAAAGGCGCGCACAATGAGCAGTTCTTC. The variable domain in full, completed from reference TRBV19 and TRBJ2-1, reads DGGITQSPKYLFRKEGQNVTLSCEQNLNHDAMYWYRQDPGQGLRLIYYSQIVNDFQKGDIAEGYSVSREKKESFPLTVTSAQKNPTAFYLCASSIKGAHNEQFFGPGTRLTVL.